This entry lists 13 T cell receptor beta chains sequenced from one sample in a study of cytomegalovirus exposure and HLA in healthy donors. Researchers ran the PCR with 60 Vbeta and 13 Jbeta primers. Sequencing used immunoSEQ multiplex PCR; TCRdb keeps in-frame clones, though not all of them. The repertoire shows roughly 51,000 clones; the top ten hold 9.5% to 12%. Specimen: PBMCs. Receptor source: a woman aged 50 to 60 in good health and CMV-seropositive.

This chain connects TRBV14 to TRBJ2-3; TRBD1 might be the D (5 bases). The V end was cut by 1 base, the J end by 3 bases, with 14 bases between. This CDR3 contains 16 residues. Germline V gene data show CDR1 as SGHDN and CDR2 as FVKESK. Written as DNA, the CDR3 is TGTGCCAGCAGCCAAGGGGGCTCTCGATTTACAGATACGCAGTATTTT. It codes for CASSQGGSRFTDTQYF.

The genes are TRBV2 and TRBJ2-7; possible D gene TRBD2, 7 bases. In germline, CDR1 is SNHLY, CDR2 FYNNEI. The CDR3 spans 16 residues. The V end lost 6 bases, the J end lost 2 bases, and 20 bases lay between the germline ends. Here the CDR3 reads CASRPSTQGGAYEQYF. Written as DNA, the CDR3 is TGTGCCAGCAGGCCGTCGACACAGGGAGGGGCCTACGAGCAGTACTTC.

This chain connects TRBV5-1 to TRBJ1-4; 10 bases map to TRBD1. This CDR3 has 15 amino acids. The V and J ends lost 8 bases and 4 bases, in that order; junction bases with no gene match: 8. Germline-derived CDR1 and CDR2 are SGHRS and YFSETQ. The CDR3 nucleotides are TGCGCCAGTGGGACAGGGGAGGCCTTTAATGAAAAACTGTTTTTT. Its translation: CASGTGEAFNEKLFF.

The J gene is TRBJ1-1, the V gene TRBV14, with a possible D match to TRBD1 (5 bases). This CDR3 comprises 14 residues. Germline V gene sequence: CDR1 SGHDN, CDR2 FVKESK. Trimming left V 6 bases short and J 5 bases short, with 16 bases between. Written as DNA, the CDR3 is TGTGCCAGCAGACCTACCACAGGTGGAACTGAAGCTTTCTTT. This translates into CASRPTTGGTEAFF.

The chain is built from TRBV10-3 and TRBJ2-2; D is uncertain. The V gene's germline CDR1 is ENHRY and CDR2 SYGVKD. The CDR3 consists of 18 residues. V was pared by 4 bases and J by 5 bases, with 23 bases between. The CDR3 is CAISARHILDGSTGELFF. CDR3 nucleotides: TGTGCCATCAGTGCTAGGCACATCCTGGATGGTAGTACCGGGGAGCTGTTTTTT.

CDR3 nucleotide sequence: TGTGCCAGCAGCCAAGAAGCCGGGAGTATCGGGGAGCTGTTTTTT. This translates into CASSQEAGSIGELFF. The chain uses TRBV4-2 and TRBJ2-2; D might be TRBD2 (6 bases). This CDR3 is built from 15 residues. V was trimmed by 0 bases and J by 7 bases, leaving 12 bases between them. Germline V CDR1 and CDR2: LGHNA, YNFKEQ.

The V gene is TRBV4-3, the J gene TRBJ2-7, with TRBD1 matching over 8 bases. CDR1 and CDR2 from the germline V gene are LGHNA and YSLEER. This CDR3 region has 15 residues. Trimming took 4 bases from V and 6 from J; bases not matched to a gene: 11. CDR3 in amino acids: CASSPTDRDQGEQYF. The CDR3 DNA reads as TGCGCCAGCAGCCCCACGGACAGGGATCAAGGCGAGCAGTACTTC.

V gene TRBV19 combines with J gene TRBJ1-5; D may be TRBD1 (5 bases). The germline CDR1 and CDR2 sequences are LNHDA and SQIVND (reference sequence). V lost 8 bases, J lost 1 base, and 9 bases lay in between. The CDR3 totals 13 residues. The CDR3 region is CASAGWSNQPQHF. CDR3 DNA: TGTGCCAGTGCAGGGTGGAGCAATCAGCCCCAGCATTTT. The whole variable domain, remainder taken from reference TRBV19 and TRBJ1-5, is DGGITQSPKYLFRKEGQNVTLSCEQNLNHDAMYWYRQDPGQGLRLIYYSQIVNDFQKGDIAEGYSVSREKKESFPLTVTSAQKNPTAFYLCASAGWSNQPQHFGDGTRLSIL.

The chain carries TRBV6-5 and TRBJ2-1, with TRBD1 matching 9 bases. In germline, CDR1 is MNHEY, CDR2 SVGAGI. Unmatched junction bases numbered 13, after V lost 11 bases and J lost 11 bases. This CDR3 region has 13 residues. The CDR3 protein is CAASTGGGRKQFF. For the CDR3, the DNA is TGTGCCGCTTCAACAGGGGGCGGGCGAAAGCAGTTCTTC.

The chain couples TRBV2 to TRBJ1-6, with TRBD1 matching over 9 bases. Germline CDR1 reads SNHLY; CDR2 reads FYNNEI. This CDR3 spans 15 amino acids. The junction had 5 bases not matched to a gene; V was cut back by 5 bases and J by 6 bases. Here the CDR3 reads CASSRTGGGNSPLHF. The CDR3 coding sequence is TGTGCCAGCAGTAGAACAGGGGGCGGTAATTCACCCCTCCACTTT. Looking up the rest from reference TRBV2 and TRBJ1-6 gives the full variable domain: EPEVTQTPSHQVTQMGQEVILRCVPISNHLYFYWYRQILGQKVEFLVSFYNNEISEKSEIFDDQFSVERPDGSNFTLKIRSTKLEDSAMYFCASSRTGGGNSPLHFGNGTRLTVT.

The V gene is TRBV6-5, the J gene TRBJ2-3; 8 positions agree with TRBD2. The trim removed 5 bases at V and 5 bases at J, leaving 0 bases unmatched. This CDR3 has 12 amino acids. Per germline, CDR1 MNHEY and CDR2 SVGAGI. CDR3 in amino acids: CASSSGRDTQYF. The CDR3 DNA reads TGTGCCAGCAGTAGCGGGAGAGATACGCAGTATTTT.

This chain links TRBV5-1 with TRBJ1-2, with 8 bases identical to TRBD1. The CDR3 totals 15 residues. Looked up from germline, CDR1 is SGHRS and CDR2 is YFSETQ. Trimming at V came to 2 bases and at J to 4 bases, leaving 7 bases not matched to a gene. The CDR3 DNA follows: TGCGCCAGCAGCTTTGGGGGGACAGGTGGCTATGGCTACACCTTC. It yields the protein CASSFGGTGGYGYTF.

This chain links TRBV4-1 with TRBJ2-1; 13 bases fit TRBD2. Germline-derived CDR1 and CDR2 are MGHRA and YSYEKL. The trim removed 4 bases at V and 5 bases at J, leaving 2 bases unmatched. This CDR3 contains 15 residues. The CDR3, as DNA: TGCGCCAGCAGCCCACTAGCGGGAGGGCACAATGAGCAGTTCTTC. This codes for CASSPLAGGHNEQFF.